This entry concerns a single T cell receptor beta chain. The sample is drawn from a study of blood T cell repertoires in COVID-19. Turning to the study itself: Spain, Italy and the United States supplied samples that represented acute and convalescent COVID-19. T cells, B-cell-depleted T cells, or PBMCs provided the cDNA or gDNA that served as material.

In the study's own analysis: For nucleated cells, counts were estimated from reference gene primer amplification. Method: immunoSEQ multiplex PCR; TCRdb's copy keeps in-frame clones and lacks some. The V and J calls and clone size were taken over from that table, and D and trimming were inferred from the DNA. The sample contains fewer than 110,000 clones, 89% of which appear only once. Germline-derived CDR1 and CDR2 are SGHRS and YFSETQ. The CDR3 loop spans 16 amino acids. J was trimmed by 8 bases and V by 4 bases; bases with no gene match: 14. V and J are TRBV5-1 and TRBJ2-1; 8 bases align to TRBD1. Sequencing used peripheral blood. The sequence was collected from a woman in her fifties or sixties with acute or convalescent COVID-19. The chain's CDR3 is CASSIDRGAPVDEQFF. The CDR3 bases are TGCGCCAGCAGCATAGACAGGGGTGCCCCCGTTGATGAGCAGTTCTTC.